This T cell receptor (beta chain) was captured in a study of blood T cells in healthy people across ages. About the study: Researchers report that template switching captured about one barcoded beta molecule per two T cells.

Through a sample-barcoded 5' primer and a J-beta primer mix, a second PCR was run for roughly 7 to 11 cycles. TCRdb re-called the 5' RACE reads through MiXCR, storing one row per CDR3 protein. There are approximately 800,000 distinct CDR3 sequences in the sample; 55% to 75% occur only once, and about 20% lies in the top ten. Material for sequencing was blood. This clonotype was obtained from a man aged 30 to 39 in good health.

The CDR3 DNA reads as TGCGCCAGCAGCTTGGCCAGCACCTATAATTCACCCCTCCACTTT. Its translation: CASSLASTYNSPLHF. The chain combines TRBV5-1 with TRBJ1-6, with D hard to call. Looked up from germline, CDR1 is SGHRS and CDR2 is YFSETQ. The CDR3 consists of 15 residues. V lost 0 bases to trimming and J lost 2 bases, with 6 bases between them.